This record covers a single T cell receptor (beta chain). Its antigen is unidentified. The CDR3 is 14 residues long. V gave up 6 bases and J gave up 4 bases, with 16 bases separating them. Germline CDR1 LNHDA, CDR2 SQIVND (reference sequence). Method: immunoSEQ multiplex PCR; TCRdb's copy keeps in-frame clones and lacks some. This sample has about 130,000 clones, with approximately 86% found just once. This sample is part of a study of T cell responses to AZD1222 COVID-19 vaccine. Study-wide results and limits: Researchers took repertoire samples only after the peak T cell response had come. Targeting of unmutated variant regions was reportedly seen in nearly half of spike-specific TCRs. Spike-specific TCR repertoires showed rising breadth and depth after two AZD1222 doses.

The rearrangement uses TRBV19 and TRBJ2-7; weak D call: TRBD1 (5 bases). The receptor's source is an adult who received the AZD1222 COVID-19 vaccine. The sequencing used peripheral blood, collected 28 days after the second AZD1222 dose. CDR3 sequence reads: CASRGLGAGYEQYF. The CDR3 DNA follows: TGTGCCAGTAGGGGATTAGGGGCAGGGTACGAGCAGTACTTC.